The rows below give T cell receptor beta chains drawn from one sample of a study of technical replicates of blood from a handful of donors. Produced via immunoSEQ multiplex PCR; TCRdb's table is partial and in-frame only. The table has 75,000 to 95,000 clones, 90% to 96% seen once. Specimen: T cells isolated from PBMCs. The source is a human donor in good health. Both conserved end residues are part of each CDR3. The D gene is left open where the match is weak. Size is omitted from some rows. Given values are once, few, many or a class for expanded clones.

NA	TRBV21-1	TRBJ1-1	NA	CASSNITKTGLRGRTEAFF	TGTGCCAGCAGCAATATTACCAAGACAGGGCTCCGAGGGAGGACTGAAGCTTTCTTT
NA	TRBV12-5	TRBJ1-5	NA	CASGQDLSNQPQHF	TGTGCTAGTGGACAGGACCTTAGCAATCAGCCCCAGCATTTT
NA	TRBV7-3	TRBJ1-1	TRBD1	CASSTQSGGWDRTKAFF	TGTGCCAGCAGCACCCAGAGTGGGGGTTGGGACAGAACTAAAGCTTTCTTT
once	TRBV29-1	TRBJ2-3	TRBD2	CSVGVASGVHTQYF	TGCAGCGTTGGGGTAGCTAGCGGCGTACATACGCAGTATTTT
NA	TRBV19	TRBJ1-5	NA	CASSIVRSNQPQHF	TGTGCCAGTAGTATAGTACGGAGCAATCAGCCCCAGCATTTT
NA	TRBV27	TRBJ2-6	NA	CASSLYSGANVLTF	TGTGCCAGCAGCCTGTACTCTGGGGCCAACGTCCTGACTTTC
NA	TRBV5-4	TRBJ1-1	TRBD1	CASNPSTGEREAFF	TGTGCCAGCAACCCGAGCACAGGGGAAAGAGAAGCTTTCTTT
NA	TRBV6-5	TRBJ2-5	NA	CASTPQLGHRETQYF	TGTGCCAGCACCCCACAACTAGGCCACCGAGAGACCCAGTACTTC
NA	TRBV6-4	TRBJ2-3	TRBD2	CASSDGRATDTQYF	TGTGCCAGCAGTGACGGGAGGGCCACAGATACGCAGTATTTT
NA	TRBV15	TRBJ1-1	NA	CATSNGALDLRAFF	TGTGCCACCAGCAATGGGGCCCTGGACCTGAGGGCTTTCTTT
NA	TRBV6-5	TRBJ1-1	TRBD1	CASKTTGSFTEAFF	TGTGCCAGCAAAACGACAGGGAGTTTCACTGAAGCTTTCTTT
NA	TRBV4-2	TRBJ1-1	TRBD1	CASSQDSKGANTEAFF	TGTGCCAGCAGCCAAGATTCGAAGGGGGCGAACACTGAAGCTTTCTTT
NA	TRBV4-3	TRBJ2-5	NA	CASSPGPQSSVETQYF	TGCGCCAGCAGCCCTGGTCCTCAGTCCAGTGTAGAGACCCAGTACTTC
NA	TRBV5-1	TRBJ1-5	NA	CASSLTGEIGQPQHF	TGCGCCAGCAGCTTAACAGGCGAAATAGGTCAGCCCCAGCATTTT
NA	TRBV6-5	TRBJ1-4	NA	CASSPTGLREKLFF	TGTGCCAGCAGTCCGACGGGATTACGAGAAAAACTGTTTTTT
once	TRBV4-1	TRBJ2-2	TRBD1	CASSLWTGVTGELFF	TGCGCCAGCAGCCTATGGACAGGGGTCACCGGGGAGCTGTTTTTT
NA	TRBV5-6	TRBJ1-2	TRBD1	CASSPSGTAYGYTF	TGTGCCAGCAGCCCATCCGGGACAGCCTATGGCTACACCTTC
NA	TRBV5-1	TRBJ2-2	NA	CASSLVGGFQNTGELFF	TGCGCCAGCAGCTTGGTAGGAGGATTCCAGAACACCGGGGAGCTGTTTTTT
NA	TRBV5-4	TRBJ2-7	TRBD2	CASSPGLAGAYEQYF	TGTGCCAGCAGCCCGGGACTAGCGGGAGCCTACGAGCAGTACTTC
NA	TRBV7-6	TRBJ2-7	NA	CASSSQGSSYEQYF	TGTGCCAGCAGCTCCCAGGGCTCAAGCTACGAGCAGTACTTC